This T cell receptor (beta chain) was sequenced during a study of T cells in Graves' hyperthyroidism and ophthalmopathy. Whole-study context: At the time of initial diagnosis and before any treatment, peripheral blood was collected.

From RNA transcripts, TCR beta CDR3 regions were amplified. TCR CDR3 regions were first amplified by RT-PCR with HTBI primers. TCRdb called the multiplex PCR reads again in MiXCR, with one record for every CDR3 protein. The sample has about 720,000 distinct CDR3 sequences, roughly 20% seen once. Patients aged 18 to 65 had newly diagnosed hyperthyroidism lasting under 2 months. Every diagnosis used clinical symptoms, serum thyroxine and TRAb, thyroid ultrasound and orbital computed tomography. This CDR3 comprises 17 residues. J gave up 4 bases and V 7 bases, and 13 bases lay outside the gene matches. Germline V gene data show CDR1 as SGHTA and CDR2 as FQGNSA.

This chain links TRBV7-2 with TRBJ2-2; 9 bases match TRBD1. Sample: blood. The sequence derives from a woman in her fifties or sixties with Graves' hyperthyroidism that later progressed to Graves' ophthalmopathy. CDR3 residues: CASTSPPDRGSTGELFF. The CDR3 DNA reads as TGTGCCAGCACCTCTCCGCCGGACAGGGGATCCACCGGGGAGCTGTTTTTT. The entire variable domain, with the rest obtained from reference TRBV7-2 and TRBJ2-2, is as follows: GAGVSQSPSNKVTEKGKDVELRCDPISGHTALYWYRQSLGQGLEFLIYFQGNSAPDKSGLPSDRFSAERTGGSVSTLTIQRTQQEDSAVYLCASTSPPDRGSTGELFFGEGSRLTVL.